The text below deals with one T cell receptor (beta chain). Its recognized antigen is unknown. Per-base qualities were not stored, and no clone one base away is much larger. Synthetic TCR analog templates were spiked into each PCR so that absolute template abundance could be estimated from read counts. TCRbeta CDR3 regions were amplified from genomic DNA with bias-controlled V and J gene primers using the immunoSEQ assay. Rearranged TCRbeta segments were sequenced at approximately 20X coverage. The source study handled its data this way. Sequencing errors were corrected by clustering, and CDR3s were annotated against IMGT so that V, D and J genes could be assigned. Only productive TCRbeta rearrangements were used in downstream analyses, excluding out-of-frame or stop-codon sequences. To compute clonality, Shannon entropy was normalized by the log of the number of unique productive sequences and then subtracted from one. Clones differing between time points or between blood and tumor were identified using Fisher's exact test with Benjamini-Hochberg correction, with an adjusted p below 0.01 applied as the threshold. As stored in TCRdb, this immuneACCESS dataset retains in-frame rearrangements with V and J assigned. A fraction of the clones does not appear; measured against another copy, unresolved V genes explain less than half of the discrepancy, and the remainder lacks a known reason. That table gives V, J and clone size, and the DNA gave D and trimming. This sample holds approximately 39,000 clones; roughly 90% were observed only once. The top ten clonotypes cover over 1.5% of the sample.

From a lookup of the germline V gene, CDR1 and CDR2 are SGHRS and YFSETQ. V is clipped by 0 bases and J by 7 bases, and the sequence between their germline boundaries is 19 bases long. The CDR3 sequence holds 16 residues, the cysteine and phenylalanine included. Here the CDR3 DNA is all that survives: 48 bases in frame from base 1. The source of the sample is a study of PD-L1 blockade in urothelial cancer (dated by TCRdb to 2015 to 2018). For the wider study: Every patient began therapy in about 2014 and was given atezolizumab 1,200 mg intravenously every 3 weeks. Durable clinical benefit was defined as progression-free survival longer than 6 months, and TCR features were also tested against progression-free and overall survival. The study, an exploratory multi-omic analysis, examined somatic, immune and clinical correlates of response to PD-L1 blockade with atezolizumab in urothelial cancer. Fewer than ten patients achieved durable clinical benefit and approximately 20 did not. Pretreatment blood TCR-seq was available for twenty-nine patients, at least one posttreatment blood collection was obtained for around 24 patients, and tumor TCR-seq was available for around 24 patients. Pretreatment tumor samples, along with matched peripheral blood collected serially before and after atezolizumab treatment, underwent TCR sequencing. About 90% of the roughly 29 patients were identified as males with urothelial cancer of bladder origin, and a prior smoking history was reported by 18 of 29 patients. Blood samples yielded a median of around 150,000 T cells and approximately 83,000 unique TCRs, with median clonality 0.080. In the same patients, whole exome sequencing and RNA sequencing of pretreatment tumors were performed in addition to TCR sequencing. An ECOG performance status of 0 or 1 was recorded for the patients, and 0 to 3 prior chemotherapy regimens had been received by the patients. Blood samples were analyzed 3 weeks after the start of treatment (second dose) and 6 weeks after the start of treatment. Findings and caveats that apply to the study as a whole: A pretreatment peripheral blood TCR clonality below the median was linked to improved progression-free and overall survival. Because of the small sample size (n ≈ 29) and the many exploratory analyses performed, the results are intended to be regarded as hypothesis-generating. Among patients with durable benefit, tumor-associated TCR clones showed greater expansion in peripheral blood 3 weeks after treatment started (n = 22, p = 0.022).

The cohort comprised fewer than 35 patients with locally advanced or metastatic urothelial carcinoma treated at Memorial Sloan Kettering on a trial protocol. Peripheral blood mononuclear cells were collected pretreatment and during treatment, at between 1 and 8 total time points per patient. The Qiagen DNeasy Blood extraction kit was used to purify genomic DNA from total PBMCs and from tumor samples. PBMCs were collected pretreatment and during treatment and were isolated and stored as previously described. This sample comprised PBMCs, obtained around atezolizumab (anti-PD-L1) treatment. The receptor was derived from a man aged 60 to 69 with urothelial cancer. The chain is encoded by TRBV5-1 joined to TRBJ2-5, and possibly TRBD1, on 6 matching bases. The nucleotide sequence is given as TGCGCCAGCAGCTTGGAGCTCCGTAGTACAGGGATGACCCAGTACTTC. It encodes CASSLELRSTGMTQYF.